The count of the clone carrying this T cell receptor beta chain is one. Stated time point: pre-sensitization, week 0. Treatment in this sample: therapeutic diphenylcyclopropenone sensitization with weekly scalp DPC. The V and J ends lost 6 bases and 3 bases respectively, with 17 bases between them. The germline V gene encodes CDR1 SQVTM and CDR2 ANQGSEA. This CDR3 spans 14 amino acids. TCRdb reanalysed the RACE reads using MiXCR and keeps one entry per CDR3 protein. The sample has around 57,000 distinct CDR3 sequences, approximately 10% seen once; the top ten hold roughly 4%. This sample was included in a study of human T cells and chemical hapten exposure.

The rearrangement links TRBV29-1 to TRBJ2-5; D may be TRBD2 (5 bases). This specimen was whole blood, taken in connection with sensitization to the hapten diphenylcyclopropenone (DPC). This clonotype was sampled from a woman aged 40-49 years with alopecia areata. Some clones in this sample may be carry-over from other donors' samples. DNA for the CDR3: TGCAGCGTCGGGGTACGGCGGACGGAAGAGACCCAGTACTTC. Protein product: CSVGVRRTEETQYF.